A single sample is the source of the 32 T cell receptor beta chains below, sequenced in a study of T cells in Graves' hyperthyroidism and ophthalmopathy (dated by TCRdb to the late 2010s). Library preparation used multiplex PCR. Sequencer: Illumina HiSeq 2000. Amplification of TCR beta CDR3 regions was carried out from RNA transcripts. A first-round RT-PCR of the TCR CDR3 used the HTBI primer set with the Qiagen OneStep RT-PCR kit. TCRdb trimmed the raw reads at Q25, called clones with MiXCR and kept productive beta chains. Rows with one shared CDR3 protein collapse into an entry with the most common genes and DNA. The sample table shows about 400,000 distinct CDR3 sequences, and under 15% are seen once. Approximately 29% of the sample lies in the top ten. The specimen was blood. Source of these receptors: a woman aged 25 to 39 with Graves' hyperthyroidism.

This clonotype has a count of ten or more. The rearrangement links TRBV27 to TRBJ2-1; D ambiguous. Germline V gene data show CDR1 as MNHEY and CDR2 as SMNVEV (reference sequence). V was cut by 0 bases and J by 4 bases, with 19 bases left in between. The CDR3 is 18 residues long. The CDR3 coding sequence is TGTGCCAGCAGTTTATCCTTTCTCGGGCCCAGCCCGTACAATGAGCAGTTCTTC. It specifies CASSLSFLGPSPYNEQFF.

The rearrangement joins TRBV29-1 to TRBJ1-5; weak D call: TRBD1 (5 bases). The V gene lost 4 bases and the J gene lost 0 bases, with 7 bases spanning the gap. This CDR3 is 13 amino acids long. Germline CDR1 SQVTM, CDR2 ANQGSEA. The CDR3 DNA sequence: TGCAGCGTTGGGGGCAATAGCAATCAGCCCCAGCATTTT. Encoded protein: CSVGGNSNQPQHF.

The V call is TRBV6-6, the J call TRBJ2-5, with 7 bases aligning to TRBD2. The CDR3 consists of 14 residues. The germline V gene has CDR1 MNHNY and CDR2 SVGAGI (reference sequence). With 7 bases clipped from V and 5 bases from J, the junction kept 10 bases outside the gene matches. As DNA, the CDR3 is TGTGCCAGCACTATGGGGTGGGGGGGGGAGACCCAGTACTTC. Encoded protein: CASTMGWGGETQYF.

In this sample, this clonotype turned up many times. The chain is built from TRBV27 and TRBJ2-3; D ambiguous. This CDR3 is built from 16 residues. V lost 4 bases, J lost 1 base, and 15 bases lay in between. Germline V gene lookup returns CDR1 MNHEY and CDR2 SMNVEV (reference sequence). In DNA, the CDR3 is TGTGCCAGCAGTTCCTCGGTCAACATTGGCACAGATACGCAGTATTTT. Translating gives CASSSSVNIGTDTQYF.

The table lists this clonotype with many counts. The J gene is TRBJ2-7, the V gene TRBV3-1, with a tentative D call TRBD2 (6 bases). CDR1 and CDR2 from the germline V gene are LGHDT and YNNKEL (reference sequence). The V gene lost 3 bases and the J gene lost 2 bases, with 11 bases spanning the gap. The CDR3 has 14 residues. This CDR3 reads CASSHPGVAYEQYF. CDR3 nucleotide sequence: TGTGCCAGCAGCCACCCGGGAGTTGCCTACGAGCAGTACTTC.

A note on this clonotype: At one boundary the junction diverges from the germline segment, which might be a read error. This chain links TRBV7-8 with TRBJ1-1; TRBD1 is a possible D gene (6 bases). CDR1 SGHVS and CDR2 FQNEAQ come from the germline V gene. There are 17 residues in the CDR3. This CDR3 reads CASSQTTLHAGDAEAFF. The CDR3 DNA reads TGCGCCAGCAGCCAAACCACCCTACACGCAGGGGACGCTGAAGCTTTCTTT.

With regard to this clonotype: A much more abundant neighbour one base away suggests this may be a read error. CDR3 nucleotides: TGTGCCAGCAGCCGTAGCGGGAGGGCCTCCTACGAGCAGTACTTC. Translating it yields CASSRSGRASYEQYF. The rearrangement uses TRBV28 and TRBJ2-7; the match to TRBD2 covers 11 bases. Trimming cost V 6 bases and J 0 bases; bases outside gene matches: 4. This CDR3 region has 15 residues. CDR1 and CDR2 from the germline V gene are MDHEN and SYDVKM.

This rearrangement joins TRBV7-2 to TRBJ2-2; a weak D match, TRBD2 (6 bases). V was shortened by 5 bases and J by 4 bases, with 20 bases between the two germline ends. Germline V gene data show CDR1 as SGHTA and CDR2 as FQGNSA. This CDR3 is 17 amino acids long. The CDR3 here is CASSRTMTGVLTGELFF. CDR3 DNA: TGTGCCAGCAGCCGGACTATGACGGGAGTTCTCACCGGGGAGCTGTTTTTT.

The chain has TRBV12-3 or TRBV12-4 and TRBJ1-6; no firm D call. Trimming removed 7 bases at V and 10 bases at J, with 17 bases between. This CDR3 is 14 amino acids long. DNA for the CDR3: TGTGCCAGCACTTCCCCGGAGTCCCTATCACCCCTCCACTTT. Translated: CASTSPESLSPLHF.

For this clonotype: A clone one base away is much larger, so this may be a read error. The chain combines TRBV6-2 or TRBV6-3 with TRBJ2-7; D possibly corresponds to TRBD1 (6 bases). This CDR3 is built from 14 residues. The germline V gene has CDR1 MNHEY and CDR2 SVGEGT. Deletions cut 4 bases from V and 8 bases from J, with 18 bases between. The CDR3 protein is CASSSQGPPGKQYF. The CDR3 nucleotides read TGTGCCAGCAGTTCCCAGGGGCCCCCTGGCAAGCAGTACTTC.

This chain links TRBV20-1 with TRBJ2-2; D remains unclear. Germline lookup yields CDR1 DFQATT and CDR2 SNEGSKA (reference sequence). The CDR3 is 13 amino acids. V was trimmed by 3 bases and J by 7 bases, leaving 12 bases between them. In nucleotides, the CDR3 is TGCAGTGCTAGTAGATCCCCCGGCGGGGAGCTGTTTTTT. It specifies CSASRSPGGELFF.

This clonotype appeared many times. The chain recombines TRBV3-1 with TRBJ2-3; D is undetermined. CDR3 length: 15 residues. Germline V gene data show CDR1 as LGHDT and CDR2 as YNNKEL (reference sequence). Trimming left V 0 bases short and J 6 bases short, with 13 bases between. CDR3 nucleotide sequence: TGTGCCAGCAGCCAAGAAGGCTGGCCTGTCGATACGCAGTATTTT. Residues: CASSQEGWPVDTQYF.

The chain combines TRBV11-1 with TRBJ2-2, with D perhaps TRBD1 (6 bases). The germline gives CDR1 SGHAT, CDR2 FQDESV (reference sequence). The CDR3 is made up of 16 amino acids. The V gene lost 8 bases and the J gene lost 1 base, with 17 bases spanning the gap. The CDR3 reads CASGPDGTKNTGELFF. The CDR3 DNA reads TGTGCCAGCGGACCCGACGGGACAAAGAACACCGGGGAGCTGTTTTTT.

This sequence joins TRBV7-9 and TRBJ1-1; D gene ambiguous. The CDR3 runs 16 residues. Germline V gene data show CDR1 as SEHNR and CDR2 as FQNEAQ (reference sequence). The V and J ends lost 4 bases and 1 base respectively, with 16 bases between them. This CDR3 is CASSSPEGARNTEAFF. CDR3 bases: TGTGCCAGCAGCTCCCCGGAGGGCGCACGGAACACTGAAGCTTTCTTT.

Written as DNA, the CDR3 is TGCAGTGTAGTTGACAGGGGTTATGGCTACACCTTC. Residues: CSVVDRGYGYTF. This chain joins TRBV20-1 and TRBJ1-2; 8 nucleotides line up with TRBD1. Per the germline V gene, CDR1 is DFQATT and CDR2 is SNEGSKA (reference sequence). The V gene end was trimmed by 7 bases and the J gene end by 5 bases; junction bases not matched to a gene: 6. The CDR3 loop spans 12 amino acids.

This clonotype was seen a few times. The chain couples TRBV20-1 to TRBJ2-5, with 10 bases matching TRBD1. Germline CDR1 DFQATT, CDR2 SNEGSKA (reference sequence). This CDR3 is 14 amino acids long. The V gene end was trimmed by 6 bases and the J gene end by 2 bases; junction bases not matched to a gene: 6. CDR3 sequence: CSAPDRGNQETQYF. The CDR3 DNA follows: TGCAGTGCCCCGGACAGGGGGAATCAAGAGACCCAGTACTTC.

This clonotype was detected many times. This chain links TRBV6-1 with TRBJ2-1; 9 bases align to TRBD2. The junction had 19 bases not matched to a gene; V was cut back by 5 bases and J by 8 bases. Germline assignment: CDR1 MNHNS and CDR2 SASEGT. This CDR3 region has 18 residues. CDR3 protein: CASSYGGGSGRGSDEQFF. The CDR3 nucleotides read TGTGCCAGCAGTTACGGGGGGGGTAGCGGGAGAGGTTCGGATGAGCAGTTCTTC.

This clonotype was recorded at least ten times. This chain links TRBV7-8 with TRBJ1-4; 8 bases are a match to TRBD1. Trimming took 2 bases from V and 7 from J; bases not matched to a gene: 3. The CDR3 length is 14 residues. CDR1 and CDR2 (germline): SGHVS, FQNEAQ. CDR3 amino acids: CASSLTGGVEKLFF. The DNA of the CDR3 is TGTGCCAGCAGCTTAACAGGGGGAGTTGAAAAACTGTTTTTT.

The V call is TRBV7-9, the J call TRBJ2-4; weak D call: TRBD1 (6 bases). Looked up from germline, CDR1 is SEHNR and CDR2 is FQNEAQ (reference sequence). This CDR3 comprises 14 residues. Trimming took off 2 bases at V and 6 bases at J, with 11 bases between the two ends. The DNA for the CDR3 is TGTGCCAGCAGCTTACAACAGGGCGGAAACATTCAGTACTTC. Translation: CASSLQQGGNIQYF.

The J gene is TRBJ1-2, the V gene TRBV28; 7 positions match TRBD1. The CDR3 extends over 15 amino acids. Germline V gene lookup returns CDR1 MDHEN and CDR2 SYDVKM. V was clipped by 2 bases and J by 3 bases; unmatched bases: 6. This CDR3 is CASSLPTGSHYGYTF. The DNA for the CDR3 is TGTGCCAGCAGTTTACCGACAGGGAGCCACTATGGCTACACCTTC.

This clonotype was seen a handful of times. The genes are TRBV20-1 and TRBJ2-1; 7 bases agree with TRBD2. The CDR3 spans 14 residues. Germline trimming cut 0 bases from V and 6 bases from J; bases unmatched to any gene: 5. The germline V gene encodes CDR1 DFQATT and CDR2 SNEGSKA (reference sequence). The chain's CDR3 is CSARDAAGVNEQFF. CDR3 sequence (DNA): TGCAGTGCTAGAGATGCGGCGGGAGTCAATGAGCAGTTCTTC.

This chain connects TRBV27 to TRBJ1-1; D is unresolved. CDR1 and CDR2 from the germline V gene are MNHEY and SMNVEV (reference sequence). The CDR3 is 15 residues long. V lost 0 bases and J 0 bases, leaving 8 bases between the germline ends. CDR3 loop: CASSLSGALNTEAFF. The CDR3 DNA reads TGTGCCAGCAGTTTATCCGGAGCCCTGAACACTGAAGCTTTCTTT.

The table lists this clonotype with many counts. The J gene is TRBJ2-5, the V gene TRBV29-1, with 7 bases aligning to TRBD1. The CDR3 loop spans 13 amino acids. The germline V gene encodes CDR1 SQVTM and CDR2 ANQGSEA. Trimming removed 5 bases from V and 4 bases from J; junction bases left unmatched: 7. The CDR3, as DNA: TGCAGCGTTAGGGACAGTCAAGGAGAGACCCAGTACTTC. It codes for CSVRDSQGETQYF.

This clonotype was detected only a few times. This rearrangement joins TRBV6-5 to TRBJ1-2; D gene unclear. Germline values: CDR1 MNHEY, CDR2 SVGAGI. The CDR3 runs to 13 residues. V shed 3 bases and J shed 6 bases, with 11 bases lying between them. The CDR3 protein is CASSYEVVDGYTF. CDR3 DNA: TGTGCCAGCAGTTATGAAGTTGTAGATGGCTACACCTTC.

This clonotype was seen a handful of times. V gene TRBV5-1 combines with J gene TRBJ1-1, with D maybe TRBD1 (6 bases). The CDR3 runs to 14 residues. Germline CDR1 reads SGHRS; CDR2 reads YFSETQ. Trimming shortened V by 0 bases and J by 5 bases, and 11 bases separated the two germline ends. CDR3 sequence: CASSLGGPGTEAFF. For the CDR3, the DNA is TGCGCCAGCAGCTTGGGGGGGCCAGGGACTGAAGCTTTCTTT.

This clonotype was recorded many times. The CDR3 nucleotides are TGTGCCACCAGTGACACCGGGACAGGGATCGGTATCGGAGAGACCCAGTACTTC. This codes for CATSDTGTGIGIGETQYF. The chain uses TRBV24-1 and TRBJ2-5; TRBD1 matches 9 bases. This CDR3 comprises 18 residues. V lost 4 bases, J lost 4 bases, and 15 bases stayed unmatched. From germline, CDR1 is KGHDR and CDR2 SFDVKD.

The V call is TRBV15, the J call TRBJ1-2; D may be TRBD1 (5 bases). CDR1 is LNHNV, CDR2 YYDKDF, per germline (reference sequence). V dropped 0 bases and J dropped 5 bases, with 7 bases sitting between them. CDR3 length equals 13 residues. CDR3: CATSRDEGYGYTF. CDR3 bases: TGTGCCACCAGCAGAGATGAGGGGTATGGCTACACCTTC.

The chain combines TRBV10-3 with TRBJ1-5; D unclear. The V gene's germline CDR1 is ENHRY and CDR2 SYGVKD. V was clipped by 5 bases and J by 5 bases, with 10 bases between them. The CDR3 is made up of 13 amino acids. This chain's CDR3 is CAISSAPYQPQHF. CDR3 nucleotides: TGTGCCATCAGTTCAGCTCCATATCAGCCCCAGCATTTT.

The V and J genes are TRBV5-5 and TRBJ1-1; maybe TRBD1 (6 bases). Germline CDR1 and CDR2: SGHKS and YYEKEE (reference sequence). Trimming took off 2 bases at V and 4 bases at J, with 9 bases between the two ends. CDR3 length: 13 amino acids. CDR3 amino acids: CASSFRGPTEAFF. CDR3 DNA sequence: TGTGCCAGCAGCTTCAGGGGTCCCACTGAAGCTTTCTTT.

This clonotype has more than one count but fewer than ten. J is TRBJ1-1 and V is TRBV11-2; D is uncertain. Per germline, CDR1 SGHAT and CDR2 FQNNGV. Trimming took off 1 base at V and 6 bases at J, with 15 bases between the two ends. CDR3 length: 15 amino acids. CDR3 sequence reads: CASSLGPASRAEAFF. The CDR3 DNA sequence: TGTGCCAGCAGCTTAGGTCCTGCGTCGCGGGCTGAAGCTTTCTTT.

This clonotype has ten or more counts. The rearrangement links TRBV3-1 to TRBJ2-7; tentative D call: TRBD1 (5 bases). Trimming stripped 0 bases from V and 6 bases from J, with 15 bases between. Germline-derived CDR1 and CDR2 are LGHDT and YNNKEL (reference sequence). CDR3 length: 15 amino acids. The CDR3 loop reads CASSQDPQGVGEQYF. The CDR3 nucleotides read TGTGCCAGCAGCCAAGATCCCCAGGGTGTCGGCGAGCAGTACTTC.

This clonotype appeared a few times. The rearrangement joins TRBV6-1 to TRBJ2-7; D unresolved. Trimming cost V 8 bases and J 0 bases, with 11 bases left between them. The length of the CDR3 is 13 residues. Per the germline V gene, CDR1 is MNHNS and CDR2 is SASEGT. The CDR3 sequence is CASGWPPSYEQYF. The CDR3 nucleotides are TGTGCCAGCGGCTGGCCACCCTCCTACGAGCAGTACTTC.